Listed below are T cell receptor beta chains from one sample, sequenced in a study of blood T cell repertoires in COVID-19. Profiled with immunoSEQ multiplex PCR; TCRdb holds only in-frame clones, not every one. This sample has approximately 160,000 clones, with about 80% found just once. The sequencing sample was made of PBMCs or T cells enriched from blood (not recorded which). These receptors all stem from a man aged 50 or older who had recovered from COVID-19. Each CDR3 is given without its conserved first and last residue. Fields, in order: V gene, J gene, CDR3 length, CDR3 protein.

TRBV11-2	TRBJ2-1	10	ASSTVPEKQF
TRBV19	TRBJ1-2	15	ASSIREPGMGNYGYT
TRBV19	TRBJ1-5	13	ASSTTGQSNQPQH
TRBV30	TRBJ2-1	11	AWNSGSYNEQF
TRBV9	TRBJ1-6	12	ASSPGVNNSPLH
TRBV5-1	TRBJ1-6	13	ASSQAGGSNSPLH
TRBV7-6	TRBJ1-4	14	ASSSHQGGWAEKLF
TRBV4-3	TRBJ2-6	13	ASSQGQGGANVLT
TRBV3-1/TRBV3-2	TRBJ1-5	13	ASSQDRGYNQPQH
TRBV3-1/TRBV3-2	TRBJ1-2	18	ASSQDNIGTGANKGYGYT
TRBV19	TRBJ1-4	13	ASSMGQGNNEKLF
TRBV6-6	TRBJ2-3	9	ASSQGDTQY
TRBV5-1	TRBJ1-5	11	ASSPEGTQPQH
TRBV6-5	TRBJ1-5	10	ASRHNNQPQH
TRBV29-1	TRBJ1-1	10	SVGSMNTEAF
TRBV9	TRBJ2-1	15	ASSPIPGTGEYNEQF
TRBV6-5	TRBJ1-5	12	ASSPGHSNQPQH
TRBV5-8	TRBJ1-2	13	ASSPLGTFTYGYT
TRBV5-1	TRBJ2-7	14	ASSMGRAGGIFEQY
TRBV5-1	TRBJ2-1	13	ASSPRQSSYNEQF